This TCR beta chain comes out of a study of cytomegalovirus exposure and HLA in healthy donors. In the case of this clone: The same CDR3 arises from other DNA sequences in this sample as well.

Trimming shortened V by 2 bases and J by 3 bases, and 9 bases separated the two germline ends. Germline loops: CDR1 MNHEY, CDR2 SMNVEV (reference sequence). The CDR3 spans 14 residues. The table came from immunoSEQ multiplex PCR; TCRdb's copy has only in-frame clones and leaves some out. The data show 150,000 or so clones, with 85% to 90% seen just once and around 3.4% held by the top ten. Sequencing was done on a sample of PBMCs. This clonotype was sampled from a woman aged 18-29 years in good health and CMV-seropositive. The rearrangement links TRBV27 to TRBJ2-3, with D perhaps matching TRBD2 (6 bases). CDR3 in amino acids: CASSLVGLTDTQYF. For the CDR3, the DNA is TGTGCCAGCAGTTTAGTGGGACTTACAGATACGCAGTATTTT.